Listed here are 7 T cell receptor beta chains from one sample, sequenced in a study of T-cell memory formation after mild COVID-19. TCRdb itself ran the 5' RACE reads through MiXCR, one entry per CDR3 protein. The data contain 300,000 to 350,000 distinct CDR3 sequences, 14% of them singletons. Sample: PBMCs or a T cell subset sorted from them (not recorded which). These receptors all come from a man younger than 35 who had mild COVID-19 (a few samples of this study predate the infection). Cell type and time point are not known.

This clonotype showed up many times. The rearrangement links TRBV4-2 to TRBJ2-2; no clear D. CDR3 size: 16 residues. Germline V CDR1 and CDR2: LGHNA, YNFKEQ. The V end was cut by 1 base, the J end by 6 bases, with 15 bases between. The CDR3 nucleotides are TGTGCCAGCAGCCAAGTTCCTAGTAGATTCGCCGGGGAGCTGTTTTTT. Translated: CASSQVPSRFAGELFF.

This clonotype was recorded a few times. The CDR3 protein is CASSFAGRADQPQHF. For the CDR3, the DNA is TGTGCCAGCAGTTTTGCGGGCAGGGCGGATCAGCCCCAGCATTTT. The chain has TRBV12-3 or TRBV12-4 and TRBJ1-5; D might be TRBD1 (5 bases). The CDR3 is made up of 15 amino acids. V was cut by 3 bases and J by 5 bases, with 14 bases left in between.

V gene TRBV10-3 combines with J gene TRBJ2-5, with 7 bases aligning to TRBD2. Germline V gene lookup returns CDR1 ENHRY and CDR2 SYGVKD. V lost 8 bases and J lost 0; bases outside the gene matches: 9. The CDR3 is 15 amino acids. For the CDR3, the DNA is TGTGCCATCCGGTCGGGAGGCGGGGACCAAGAGACCCAGTACTTC. Translating gives CAIRSGGGDQETQYF.

The V call is TRBV20-1, the J call TRBJ2-5; TRBD1 matches at 9 bases. Germline V gives CDR1 DFQATT, CDR2 SNEGSKA (reference sequence). There are 11 residues in the CDR3. CDR3 bases: TGCAGCATTGGGACAGGGGAGACCCAGTACTTC. Amino acid sequence: CSIGTGETQYF.

This clonotype has at least ten counts. The chain combines TRBV9 with TRBJ2-4; 8 positions match TRBD1. This CDR3 is 17 amino acids long. Germline V lookup: CDR1 SGDLS, CDR2 YYNGEE. V dropped 0 bases and J dropped 0; count of bases not matched to a gene: 5. For the CDR3, the DNA is TGTGCCAGCAGCGTAGGGTCAGGGGGCCTAGCCAAAAACATTCAGTACTTC. Protein product: CASSVGSGGLAKNIQYF.

The V and J genes are TRBV9 and TRBJ2-7; 8 bases line up with TRBD2. CDR1 SGDLS and CDR2 YYNGEE come from the germline V gene. Trimming took 4 bases from V and 2 from J; bases not matched to a gene: 5. This CDR3 is built from 14 residues. CDR3 residues: CASSTHGGAYEQYF. DNA of the CDR3: TGTGCCAGCAGCACCCACGGGGGGGCCTACGAGCAGTACTTC.

This clonotype was observed a handful of times. This chain joins TRBV10-3 and TRBJ1-6, with 8 positions matching TRBD1. Unmatched junction bases numbered 6, after V lost 4 bases and J lost 10 bases. CDR1 is ENHRY, CDR2 SYGVKD, per germline. This CDR3 is 14 amino acids long. The CDR3 loop reads CAISVGQGGSPLHF. The CDR3 DNA reads as TGTGCCATCAGTGTTGGACAGGGAGGGTCACCCCTCCACTTT.